The clone carrying this T cell receptor beta chain has at least ten counts. The data derive from a study of T cells in Graves' hyperthyroidism and ophthalmopathy. Researchers took RNA transcripts and amplified the TCR beta CDR3 regions from them. Using the HTBI primer set, a first-round RT-PCR was run on the TCR CDR3. From the multiplex PCR reads, TCRdb called clonotypes with MiXCR, one entry per CDR3 protein. The sample yields around 290,000 distinct CDR3 sequences, 13% seen once. The CDR3 extends over 16 amino acids. CDR1 is SEHNR and CDR2 is FQNEAQ in the germline V gene (reference sequence). V lost 4 bases and J lost 10; bases outside the gene matches: 15.

The receptor comes from a woman in her twenties or thirties with Graves' hyperthyroidism that later progressed to Graves' ophthalmopathy. The rearrangement links TRBV7-9 to TRBJ2-1, with 8 positions matching TRBD2. The sequenced sample consisted of blood. The DNA for the CDR3 is TGTGCCAGCAGCTCAGATTTGGGACTAGAATCGAAGGAGCAGTTCTTC. Translation gives CASSSDLGLESKEQFF.